This TCR beta chain was recorded in a study of T cell responses to AZD1222 COVID-19 vaccine. Findings and limits, study-wide: There were vaccine-associated CD4 TCRs across spike, dominant at 160-218 and 743-854. Increased Spike-specific TCR breadth and depth were observed after two AZD1222 doses. Targets within unmutated variant regions were reportedly found for nearly half of spike-specific TCRs. Most donors were white British and more were female, and clonal diversity was possibly underestimated.

The CDR3 runs 14 residues. The V and J ends lost 3 bases and 3 bases, in that order; junction bases with no gene match: 5. Germline V gene data show CDR1 as SGHRS and CDR2 as YFSETQ. Concerning this clone itself: What it binds is unknown.

Sequencing used immunoSEQ multiplex PCR; TCRdb keeps in-frame clones, though not all of them. This sample carries some 150,000 clones, 92% of them seen once, and the ten largest clones take about 4.6%. The chain uses TRBV5-1 and TRBJ2-7; 8 bases fit TRBD1. The sequences come from peripheral blood, collected on day 0 of MenACWY control vaccination. The TCR sequence derives from an adult in good health. The CDR3 bases are TGCGCCAGCAGCTCGGCAGGGGGCAACTACGAGCAGTACTTC. It specifies CASSSAGGNYEQYF.